This T cell receptor (beta chain) is from a study of blood T cells in healthy people across ages. Study-level results: Diversity estimates from one million T cells were considered underestimates.

Using a J-beta primer mix together with a sample-barcoded 5' primer, a second PCR was run for about 6 to 12 cycles. Every cDNA molecule carried a tag from a template-switch adaptor bearing 12 random nucleotides. TCRdb recomputed calls from the 5' RACE reads with MiXCR, one row per CDR3 protein. This table has 800,000 to 1,000,000 distinct CDR3 sequences, under 50% appearing once. This clonotype showed up just once. Its antigen is unidentified. Per the germline V gene, CDR1 is MNHNS and CDR2 is SASEGT. The CDR3 is made up of 14 amino acids. V was pared by 8 bases and J by 1 base, with 14 bases between. Total RNA extraction produced at least 5.5 micrograms (per sample) for the study.

This clonotype was obtained from a young man in good health. The V gene is TRBV6-1, the J gene TRBJ1-1; no definite D call. The sequencing input was blood. The CDR3 DNA is TGTGCCAGCGAACTTCAGACGGAGAACACTGAAGCTTTCTTT. This gives the protein CASELQTENTEAFF.